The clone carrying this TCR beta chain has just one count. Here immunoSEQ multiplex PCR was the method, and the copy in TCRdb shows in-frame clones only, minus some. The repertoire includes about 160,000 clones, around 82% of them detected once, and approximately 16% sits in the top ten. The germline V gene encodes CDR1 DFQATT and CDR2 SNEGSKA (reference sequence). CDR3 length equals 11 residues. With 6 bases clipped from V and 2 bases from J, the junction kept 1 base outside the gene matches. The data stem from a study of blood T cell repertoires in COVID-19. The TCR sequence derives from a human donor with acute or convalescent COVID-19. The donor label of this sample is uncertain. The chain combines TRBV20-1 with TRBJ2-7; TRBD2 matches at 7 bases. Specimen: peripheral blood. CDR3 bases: TGCAGTGCCGCGGGGGCCTACGAGCAGTACTTC. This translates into CSAAGAYEQYF.